The clone carrying this T cell receptor (beta chain) was picked up a small number of times. Its antigen remains unknown. The data are from a study of cytomegalovirus exposure and HLA in healthy donors. General study points: Follow-up analysis found HLA locus-dependent TCR association rates, highest for DRB1 and lowest for HLA-C.

V lost 1 base and J 2 bases, leaving 13 bases between the germline ends. This CDR3 region has 15 residues. Germline values: CDR1 SGHRS, CDR2 YFSETQ. 60 Vbeta and 13 Jbeta primers were used in PCR. TCRdb's table, derived via immunoSEQ multiplex PCR, lists solely in-frame clones and lacks some. This table has fewer than 250,000 clones, 81% appearing once. Sample: PBMCs. The V gene is TRBV5-1, the J gene TRBJ2-7; tentatively, D is TRBD1 (5 bases). The clonotype was recovered from a man aged 40-49 years in good health and CMV-seropositive. The CDR3 DNA follows: TGCGCCAGCAGCTTGTCGCCCGACAGAACCTACGAGCAGTACTTC. Translation gives CASSLSPDRTYEQYF.